This is a list of T cell receptor beta chains from one sample in a study of T cells in Graves' hyperthyroidism and ophthalmopathy. TCRdb re-called the multiplex PCR reads with MiXCR, one entry per CDR3 protein. Here the sample spans approximately 360,000 distinct CDR3 sequences, approximately 15% being singletons. Sequencing was performed on blood. The receptors originated from a young woman with Graves' hyperthyroidism that later progressed to Graves' ophthalmopathy. CDR3s include the opening cysteine and the closing phenylalanine or tryptophan. A D gene is named only where the DNA matches it firmly. Clone sizes are given selectively: once, few, many, or a class where the clone is expanded.

>TRBJ2-7|TRBD2|.|TRBV11-3
CASSVTSGNYEQYF
TGTGCCAGCAGCGTGACTAGCGGGAATTACGAGCAGTACTTC
>TRBJ1-5|.|many|TRBV28
CASSPHWTEISNQPQHF
TGTGCCAGCAGCCCACATTGGACAGAGATTAGCAATCAGCCCCAGCATTTT
>TRBJ2-7|.|many|TRBV11-2
CASSSQQGPLRSYEQYF
TGTGCCAGCAGCTCGCAACAGGGACCCTTACGCTCCTACGAGCAGTACTTC
>TRBJ2-1|TRBD2|many|TRBV3-1
CASSQDSSGRYNEQFF
TGTGCCAGCAGCCAAGATTCTAGCGGGAGATACAATGAGCAGTTCTTC
>TRBJ2-1|TRBD2|.|TRBV5-1
CASSLGDLAVSYNEQFF
TGCGCCAGCAGCTTGGGGGACCTAGCGGTTTCCTACAATGAGCAGTTCTTC
>TRBJ1-4|TRBD1|few|TRBV9
CASSVTGTVATNEKLFF
TGTGCCAGCAGCGTAACTGGGACAGTTGCAACTAATGAAAAACTGTTTTTT
>TRBJ1-2|.|many|TRBV6-5
CASSYSEGNYGYTF
TGTGCCAGCAGTTACTCGGAGGGAAACTATGGCTACACCTTC
>TRBJ2-7|.|many|TRBV28
CASSYGQHYEQYF
TGTGCCAGCAGTTACGGACAGCACTACGAGCAGTACTTC
>TRBJ2-1|TRBD2|few|TRBV11-2
CASSWGTSGSPYNEQLF
TGTGCCAGCAGCTGGGGGACTAGCGGGAGTCCCTACAATGAGCAGCTCTTC
>TRBJ1-1|.|many|TRBV19
CATRPRGMNTEAFF
TGTGCCACCAGGCCCCGGGGGATGAACACTGAAGCTTTCTTT
>TRBJ1-5|TRBD1|few|TRBV4-2
CASSRSGGATINQPQHF
TGTGCCAGCAGCCGGTCAGGGGGGGCGACCATCAATCAGCCCCAGCATTTT
>TRBJ2-3|.|few|TRBV25-1
CASSELGSRSTDTQYF
TGTGCCAGCAGTGAACTAGGGAGTAGAAGCACAGATACGCAGTATTTT
>TRBJ2-7|.|few|TRBV29-1
CSVESGGKYEQYF
TGCAGCGTTGAATCGGGGGGCAAGTACGAGCAGTACTTC
>TRBJ1-5|.|many|TRBV6-1
CASTRQVGQPQHF
TGTGCCAGCACGCGGCAGGTCGGTCAGCCCCAGCATTTT
>TRBJ2-7|.|few|TRBV5-1
CASSLAAGSEQYF
TGCGCCAGCAGCTTGGCCGCGGGATCCGAGCAGTACTTC
>TRBJ2-2|TRBD1|many|TRBV20-1
CSARPSDRSPGELFF
TGCAGTGCTAGACCGTCGGACAGGTCCCCCGGGGAGCTGTTTTTT
>TRBJ2-7|.|many|TRBV13
CASSLFDEQYF
TGTGCCAGCAGCTTATTTGACGAGCAGTACTTC
>TRBJ2-7|.|many|TRBV5-1
CASSFRDKSEQYF
TGCGCCAGCAGTTTCCGGGACAAGAGCGAGCAGTACTTC
>TRBJ2-7|.|.|TRBV24-1
CATSDLDSYEQYF
TGTGCCACCAGTGACTTGGACAGTTACGAGCAGTACTTC
>TRBJ1-6|.|many|TRBV27
CASSYTNSPLHF
TGTGCCAGCAGTTATACTAATTCACCCCTCCACTTT
>TRBJ1-1|.|few|TRBV19
CASSIGPTNTEAFF
TGTGCCAGTAGTATAGGTCCCACCAACACTGAAGCTTTCTTT
>TRBJ1-1|.|.|TRBV4-1
CASSQTTEANTEAFF
TGCGCCAGCAGCCAAACGACAGAGGCGAACACTGAAGCTTTCTTT
>TRBJ1-6|.|few|TRBV6-1
CASRPGVNSPLHF
TGTGCCAGCAGACCGGGTGTTAATTCACCCCTCCACTTT
>TRBJ1-6|.|few|TRBV7-9
CASSLSSYNSPLHF
TGTGCCAGCAGCCTGAGCTCCTATAATTCACCCCTCCACTTT
>TRBJ2-1|TRBD2|.|TRBV7-9
CASSFLIAGGDEQFF
TGTGCCAGCAGCTTCCTGATTGCGGGGGGGGATGAGCAGTTCTTC
>TRBJ2-1|TRBD1|.|TRBV25-1
CASSDPGTGGYNEQFF
TGTGCCAGCAGTGATCCCGGGACAGGGGGTTACAATGAGCAGTTCTTC
>TRBJ1-5|.|many|TRBV12-3/TRBV12-4
CASSLPPRQPQHF
TGTGCCAGCAGTTTACCTCCCCGGCAGCCCCAGCATTTT
>TRBJ2-1|TRBD2|.|TRBV20-1
CSARGLKLAGGKNEQFF
TGCAGTGCTAGAGGTCTCAAATTAGCGGGAGGGAAAAATGAGCAGTTCTTC
>TRBJ1-2|.|once|TRBV19
CASTAGDYGYTF
TGTGCCAGTACCGCAGGGGACTATGGCTACACCTTC
>TRBJ1-5|.|many|TRBV6-1
CASSETGQIRLSSNQPQHF
TGTGCCAGCAGTGAGACAGGACAGATTAGATTATCTAGCAATCAGCCCCAGCATTTT
>TRBJ2-5|TRBD2|few|TRBV3-1
CASSLEGLAGVETQYF
TGTGCCAGCAGCCTTGAAGGACTAGCGGGAGTAGAGACCCAGTACTTC
>TRBJ1-2|TRBD1|.|TRBV5-1
CASSFRQGSYGYTF
TGCGCCAGCAGCTTTAGACAGGGGAGCTATGGCTACACCTTC
>TRBJ2-3|.|few|TRBV20-1
CSASQARLIGTDTQYF
TGCAGTGCTAGCCAGGCTAGGCTGATAGGCACAGATACGCAGTATTTT
>TRBJ2-3|.|many|TRBV11-2
CASSFVGGTSTDTQYF
TGTGCCAGCAGCTTTGTCGGGGGCACCAGCACAGATACGCAGTATTTT
>TRBJ2-7|.|many|TRBV28
CASSLYGHEQYF
TGTGCCAGCAGTTTATATGGCCACGAGCAGTACTTC
>TRBJ1-5|.|many|TRBV7-8
CASSFGLSFLGQPQHF
TGTGCCAGCAGCTTTGGACTAAGTTTTCTTGGGCAGCCCCAGCATTTT
>TRBJ1-5|.|.|TRBV6-2/TRBV6-3
CASSELGDRISNQPQHF
TGTGCCAGCAGTGAATTGGGTGACAGAATTAGCAATCAGCCCCAGCATTTT
>TRBJ2-2|.|.|TRBV12-3/TRBV12-4
CASISPNPGELFF
TGTGCCAGCATCAGTCCGAACCCCGGGGAGCTGTTTTTT